This T cell receptor (beta chain) stems from a study of CD8+CD57+ T cells in acquired aplastic anemia (dated by TCRdb to between 2017 and 2018). About the full investigation: A mean of roughly 2.9 ug of DNA, ranging from roughly 0.19 to 30 ug, was extracted from sorted CD4+ and CD8+ cells. A CD8+CD57+ expansion meant a frequency higher than the mean frequency seen in healthy subjects. Overall study results and their limits: Around 31 CD8+ CDR3 sequences were shared between patients and controls but appeared highly expressed in patients and within their immunodominant clones. No significant difference in CD8+ Simpson's diversity was found between patients and healthy controls (P=0.060).

V loses 5 bases, J loses 1 base, and the germline ends lie 8 bases apart. Spanning cysteine to phenylalanine, the CDR3 consists of 13 amino acids. The DNA shown is the 39-base CDR3, in frame from base 1. CDR1 and CDR2 were assigned from the germline V gene as MNHEY and SVGEGT. This clonotype has only a few counts. The clone's antigen remains unknown. Per-nucleotide qualities are absent, and no much larger clonotype sits a single base away. Patients chosen for sequencing had shown expansion of CD8+CD57+ cells by flow cytometry. Every patient had severe acquired aplastic anemia, diagnosed using the International Study of Aplastic Anemia and Agranulocytosis and Camitta criteria. No therapy had been received by the patients at the time of blood sampling. The study deep-sequenced TCR repertoires of sorted CD4+ and CD8+ blood T cells from severe aplastic anemia patients and healthy subjects. Patients were enrolled in the USA under clinicaltrials.gov protocols 00001620, 01623167, 00001397, 00071045, 00081523 and 00961064. Ficoll-Paque density gradient centrifugation was used to isolate peripheral blood mononuclear cells. Before DNA extraction, CD4+ and CD8+ T cells were sorted by FACS or by magnetic beads.

Genomic DNA served as template for TCR beta VDJ combination and CDR3 sequence profiling. An Illumina HiSeq 2000 was the platform used for TCR repertoire sequencing. Turning to the authors' computational methods: TRBV/TRBJ rearrangement plots, CDR3 size and DJ length profiles, and Simpson's diversity index were used to assess repertoires. The immunodominant clone was defined as the most abundant DNA sequence in deep sequencing data. CDR3 amino acid sequences were checked for sharing between subjects and were compared against published repertoires and the VDJdb database. TCRdb trimmed public reads at Q25 via fastp, called clones via MiXCR and kept in-frame beta chains. For every CDR3 protein sequence, its rows merge into one entry that carries the most common genes and DNA. These V and J calls are TCRdb output, not the study's own analysis. The sample table shows about 160,000 distinct CDR3 sequences, and over 40% are seen once. 2.5% to 4% of the sample is held by the ten biggest clonotypes.

This receptor chain uses TRBV6-2 or TRBV6-3 and TRBJ2-5; the D gene is perhaps TRBD1, on 6 matching bases. The clonotype comes from a human donor with aplastic anemia. Sequenced material: sorted CD4+, CD8+, or CD8+CD57+ T cells (not recorded which) from PBMCs. The CDR3 in this case is CASSGQPQETQYF. The DNA reads TGTGCCAGCAGTGGACAGCCCCAAGAGACCCAGTACTTC.